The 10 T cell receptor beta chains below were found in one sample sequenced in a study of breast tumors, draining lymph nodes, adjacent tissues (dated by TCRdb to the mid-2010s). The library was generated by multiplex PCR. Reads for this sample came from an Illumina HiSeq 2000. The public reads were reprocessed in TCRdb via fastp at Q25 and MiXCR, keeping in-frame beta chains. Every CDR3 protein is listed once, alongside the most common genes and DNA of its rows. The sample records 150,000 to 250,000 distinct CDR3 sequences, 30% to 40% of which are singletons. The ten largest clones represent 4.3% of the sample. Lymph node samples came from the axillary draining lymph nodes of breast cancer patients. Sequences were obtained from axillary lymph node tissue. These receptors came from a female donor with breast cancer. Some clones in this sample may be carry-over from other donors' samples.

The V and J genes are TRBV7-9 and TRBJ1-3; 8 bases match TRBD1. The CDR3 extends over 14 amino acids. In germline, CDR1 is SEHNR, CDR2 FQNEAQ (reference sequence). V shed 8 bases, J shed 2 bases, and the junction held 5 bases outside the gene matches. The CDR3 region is CASGTGGTGNTIYF. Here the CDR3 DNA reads TGTGCCAGCGGGACAGGCGGGACTGGAAACACCATATATTTT.

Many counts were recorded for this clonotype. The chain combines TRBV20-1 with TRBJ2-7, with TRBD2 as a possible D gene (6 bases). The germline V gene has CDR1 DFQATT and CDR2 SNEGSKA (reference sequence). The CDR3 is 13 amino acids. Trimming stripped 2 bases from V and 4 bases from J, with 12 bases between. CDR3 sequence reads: CSARSSGSYEQYF. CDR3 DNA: TGCAGTGCTAGATCCAGCGGGTCGTACGAGCAGTACTTC.

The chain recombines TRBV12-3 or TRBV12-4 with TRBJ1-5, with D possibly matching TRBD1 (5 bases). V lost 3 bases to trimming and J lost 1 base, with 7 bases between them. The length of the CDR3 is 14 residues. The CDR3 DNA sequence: TGTGCCAGCAGTTTTGGGGGGAGCAATCAGCCCCAGCATTTT. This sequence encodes CASSFGGSNQPQHF.

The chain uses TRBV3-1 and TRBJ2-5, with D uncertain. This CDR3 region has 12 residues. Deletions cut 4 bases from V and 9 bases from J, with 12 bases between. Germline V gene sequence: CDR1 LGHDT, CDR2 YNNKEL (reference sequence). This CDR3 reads CASSRANWAQYF. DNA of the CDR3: TGTGCCAGCAGCCGCGCTAACTGGGCCCAGTACTTC.

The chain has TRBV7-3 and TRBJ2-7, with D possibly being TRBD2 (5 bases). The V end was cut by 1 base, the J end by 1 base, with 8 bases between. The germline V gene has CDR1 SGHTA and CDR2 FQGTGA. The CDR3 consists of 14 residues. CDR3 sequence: CASSLSGESYEQYF. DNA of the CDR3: TGTGCCAGCAGCTTAAGTGGGGAGTCCTACGAGCAGTACTTC.

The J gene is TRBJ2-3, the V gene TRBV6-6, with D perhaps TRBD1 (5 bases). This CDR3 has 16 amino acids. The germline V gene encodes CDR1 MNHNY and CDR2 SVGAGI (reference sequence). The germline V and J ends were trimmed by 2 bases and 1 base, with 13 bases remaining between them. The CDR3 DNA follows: TGTGCCAGCAGTTACGTCCAGGGCAGAGGCACAGATACGCAGTATTTT. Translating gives CASSYVQGRGTDTQYF.

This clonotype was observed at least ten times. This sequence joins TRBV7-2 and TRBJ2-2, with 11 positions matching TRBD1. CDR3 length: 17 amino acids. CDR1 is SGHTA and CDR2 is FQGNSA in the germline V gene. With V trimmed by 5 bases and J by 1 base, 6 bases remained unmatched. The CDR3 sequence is CASSPGTGGVNTGELFF. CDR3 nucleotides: TGTGCCAGCAGCCCCGGGACAGGGGGTGTGAACACCGGGGAGCTGTTTTTT.

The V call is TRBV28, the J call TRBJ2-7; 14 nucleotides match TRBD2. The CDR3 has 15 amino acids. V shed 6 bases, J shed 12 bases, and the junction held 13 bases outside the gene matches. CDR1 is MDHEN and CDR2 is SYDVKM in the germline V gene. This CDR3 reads CASSPGTSGRPEGYF. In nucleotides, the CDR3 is TGTGCCAGCAGCCCGGGGACTAGCGGGAGACCCGAAGGGTACTTC. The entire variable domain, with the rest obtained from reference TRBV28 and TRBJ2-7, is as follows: DVKVTQSSRYLVKRTGEKVFLECVQDMDHENMFWYRQDPGLGLRLIYFSYDVKMKEKGDIPEGYSVSREKKERFSLILESASTNQTSMYLCASSPGTSGRPEGYFGPGTRLTVT.

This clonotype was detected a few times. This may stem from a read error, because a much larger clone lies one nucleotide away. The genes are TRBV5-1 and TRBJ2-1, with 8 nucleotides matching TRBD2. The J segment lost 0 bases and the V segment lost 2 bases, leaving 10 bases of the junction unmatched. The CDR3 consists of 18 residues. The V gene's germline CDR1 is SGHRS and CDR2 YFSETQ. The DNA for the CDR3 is TGCGCCAGCAGCTTCTACTTGGGACTAGACTCCTCCTACAATGAGCAGTTCTTC. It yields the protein CASSFYLGLDSSYNEQFF. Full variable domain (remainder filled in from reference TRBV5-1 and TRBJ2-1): KAGVTQTPRYLIKTRGQQVTLSCSPISGHRSVSWYQQTPGQGLQFLFEYFSETQRNKGNFPGRFSGRQFSNSRSEMNVSTLELGDSALYLCASSFYLGLDSSYNEQFFGPGTRLTVL.

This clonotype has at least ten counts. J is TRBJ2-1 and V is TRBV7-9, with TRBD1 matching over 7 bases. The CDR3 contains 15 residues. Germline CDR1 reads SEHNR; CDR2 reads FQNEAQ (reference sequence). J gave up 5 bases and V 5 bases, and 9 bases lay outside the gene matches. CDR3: CASSPRDSVHNEQFF. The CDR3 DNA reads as TGTGCCAGCAGCCCACGGGACAGCGTACACAATGAGCAGTTCTTC.